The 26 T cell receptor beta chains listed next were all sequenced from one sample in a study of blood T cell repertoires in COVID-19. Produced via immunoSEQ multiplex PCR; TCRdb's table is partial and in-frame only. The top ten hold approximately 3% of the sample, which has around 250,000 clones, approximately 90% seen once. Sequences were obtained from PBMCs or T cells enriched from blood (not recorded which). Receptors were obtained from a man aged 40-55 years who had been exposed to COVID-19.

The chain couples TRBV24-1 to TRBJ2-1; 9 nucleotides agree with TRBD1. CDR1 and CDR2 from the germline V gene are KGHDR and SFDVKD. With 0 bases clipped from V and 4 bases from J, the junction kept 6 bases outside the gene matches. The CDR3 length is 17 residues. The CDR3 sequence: CATSDLTGTGKYNEQFF. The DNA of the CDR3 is TGTGCCACCAGTGATTTGACCGGGACAGGGAAATACAATGAGCAGTTCTTC.

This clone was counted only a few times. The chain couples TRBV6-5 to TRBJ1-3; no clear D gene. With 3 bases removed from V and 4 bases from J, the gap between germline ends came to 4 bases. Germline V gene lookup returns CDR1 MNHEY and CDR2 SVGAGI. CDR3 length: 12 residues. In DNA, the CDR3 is TGTGCCAGCAGTTATGAGGGAAACACCATATATTTT. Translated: CASSYEGNTIYF.

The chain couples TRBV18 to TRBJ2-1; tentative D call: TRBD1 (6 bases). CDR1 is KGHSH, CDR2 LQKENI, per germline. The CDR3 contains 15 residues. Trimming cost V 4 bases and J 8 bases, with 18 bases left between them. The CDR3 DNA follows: TGTGCCAGCTCACTCATTCCACAGGGTCTCGATGAGCAGTTCTTC. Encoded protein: CASSLIPQGLDEQFF.

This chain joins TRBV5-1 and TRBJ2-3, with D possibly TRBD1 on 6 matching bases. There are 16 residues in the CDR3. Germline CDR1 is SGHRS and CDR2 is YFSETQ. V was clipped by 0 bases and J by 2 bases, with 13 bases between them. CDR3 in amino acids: CASSLGDNINTDTQYF. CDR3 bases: TGCGCCAGCAGCTTGGGGGACAACATAAACACAGATACGCAGTATTTT.

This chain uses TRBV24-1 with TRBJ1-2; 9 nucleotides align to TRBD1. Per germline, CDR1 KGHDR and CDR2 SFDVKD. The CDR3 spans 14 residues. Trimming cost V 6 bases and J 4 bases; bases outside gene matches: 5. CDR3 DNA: TGTGCCACCAGTAAAACAGGGGGCTTCTATGGCTACACCTTC. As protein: CATSKTGGFYGYTF.

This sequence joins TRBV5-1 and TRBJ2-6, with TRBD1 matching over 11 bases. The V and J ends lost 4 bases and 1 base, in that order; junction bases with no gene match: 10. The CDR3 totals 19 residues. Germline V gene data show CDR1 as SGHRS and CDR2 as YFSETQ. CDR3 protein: CASSPSTRDRGSGANVLTF. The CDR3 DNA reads TGCGCCAGCAGCCCGAGCACCCGGGACAGGGGGTCTGGGGCCAACGTCCTGACTTTC.

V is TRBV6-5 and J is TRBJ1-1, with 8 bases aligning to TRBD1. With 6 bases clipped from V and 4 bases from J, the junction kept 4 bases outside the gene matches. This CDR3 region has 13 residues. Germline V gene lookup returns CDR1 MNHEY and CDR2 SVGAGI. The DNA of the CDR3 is TGTGCCAGCAGGGGGACAGGTCGCACTGAAGCTTTCTTT. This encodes CASRGTGRTEAFF.

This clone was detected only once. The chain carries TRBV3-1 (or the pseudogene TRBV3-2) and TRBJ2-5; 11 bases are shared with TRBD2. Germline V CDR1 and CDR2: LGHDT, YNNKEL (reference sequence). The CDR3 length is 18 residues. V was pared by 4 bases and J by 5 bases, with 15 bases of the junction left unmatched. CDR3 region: CASSLIAGGPGMRETQYF. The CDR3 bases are TGTGCCAGCAGCCTGATAGCGGGAGGGCCTGGCATGAGGGAGACCCAGTACTTC.

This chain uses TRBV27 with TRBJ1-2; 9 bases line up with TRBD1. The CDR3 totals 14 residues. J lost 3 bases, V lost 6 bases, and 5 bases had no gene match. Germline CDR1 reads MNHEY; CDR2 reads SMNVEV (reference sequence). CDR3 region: CASSDRGSHYGYTF. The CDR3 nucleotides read TGTGCCAGCAGCGACAGGGGGTCTCACTATGGCTACACCTTC.

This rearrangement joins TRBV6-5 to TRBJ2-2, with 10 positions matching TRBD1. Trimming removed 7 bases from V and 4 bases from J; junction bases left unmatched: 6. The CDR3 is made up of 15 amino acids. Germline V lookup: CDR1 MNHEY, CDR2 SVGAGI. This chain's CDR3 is CASKRGQGVTGELFF. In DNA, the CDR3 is TGTGCCAGCAAACGAGGACAGGGGGTCACCGGGGAGCTGTTTTTT.

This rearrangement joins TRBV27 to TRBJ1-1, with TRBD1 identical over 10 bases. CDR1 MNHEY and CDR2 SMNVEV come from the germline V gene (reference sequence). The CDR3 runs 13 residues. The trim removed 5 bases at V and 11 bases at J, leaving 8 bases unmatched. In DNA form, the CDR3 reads TGTGCCAGCAGTGCCGACAGGGGGCAAAGTGCTTTCTTT. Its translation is CASSADRGQSAFF.

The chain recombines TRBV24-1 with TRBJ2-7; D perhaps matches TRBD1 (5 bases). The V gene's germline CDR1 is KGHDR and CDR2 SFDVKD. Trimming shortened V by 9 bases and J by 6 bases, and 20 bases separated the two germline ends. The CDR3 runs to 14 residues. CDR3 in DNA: TGTGCCACCGCCCCCTGGGGCAGGTTTGCCGAGCAGTACTTC. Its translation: CATAPWGRFAEQYF.

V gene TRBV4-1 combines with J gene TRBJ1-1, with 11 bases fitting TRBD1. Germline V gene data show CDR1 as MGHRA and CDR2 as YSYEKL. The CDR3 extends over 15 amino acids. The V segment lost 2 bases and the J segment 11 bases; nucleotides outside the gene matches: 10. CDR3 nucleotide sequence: TGCGCCAGCAGCCAACTCGGACAGGGGGCCGAGCAGGCTTTCTTT. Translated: CASSQLGQGAEQAFF.

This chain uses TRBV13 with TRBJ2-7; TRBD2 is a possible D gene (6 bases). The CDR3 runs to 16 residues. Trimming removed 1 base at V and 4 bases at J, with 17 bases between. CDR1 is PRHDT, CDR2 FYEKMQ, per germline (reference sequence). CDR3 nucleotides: TGTGCCAGCAGCTTAGCCGGCGCGGGGAGTTATTACGAGCAGTACTTC. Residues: CASSLAGAGSYYEQYF.

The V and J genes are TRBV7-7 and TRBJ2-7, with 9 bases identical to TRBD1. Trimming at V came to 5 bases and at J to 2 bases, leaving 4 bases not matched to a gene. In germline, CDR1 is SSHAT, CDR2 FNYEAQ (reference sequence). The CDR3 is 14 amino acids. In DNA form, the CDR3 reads TGTGCCAGCAGCAAGGGACAGGGCCCCTACGAGCAGTACTTC. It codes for CASSKGQGPYEQYF.

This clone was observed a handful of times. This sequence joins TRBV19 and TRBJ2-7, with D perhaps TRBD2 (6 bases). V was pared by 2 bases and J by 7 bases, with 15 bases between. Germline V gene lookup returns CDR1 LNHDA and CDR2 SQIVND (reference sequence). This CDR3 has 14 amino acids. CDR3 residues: CASSINNGRGEQYF. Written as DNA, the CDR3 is TGTGCCAGTAGTATAAATAACGGCCGGGGGGAGCAGTACTTC.

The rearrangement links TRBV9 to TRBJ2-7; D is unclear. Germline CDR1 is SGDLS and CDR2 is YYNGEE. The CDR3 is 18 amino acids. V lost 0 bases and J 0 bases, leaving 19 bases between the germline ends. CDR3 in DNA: TGTGCCAGCAGCGTAGCGACTCCGAATCGGCGGTACTCCTACGAGCAGTACTTC. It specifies CASSVATPNRRYSYEQYF.

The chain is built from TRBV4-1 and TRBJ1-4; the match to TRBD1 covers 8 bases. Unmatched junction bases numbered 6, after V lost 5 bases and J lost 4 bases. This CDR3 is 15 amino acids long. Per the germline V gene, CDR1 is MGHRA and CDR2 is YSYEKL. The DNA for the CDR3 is TGCGCCAGCAGCGATACGGGACAGGATAATGAAAAACTGTTTTTT. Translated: CASSDTGQDNEKLFF.

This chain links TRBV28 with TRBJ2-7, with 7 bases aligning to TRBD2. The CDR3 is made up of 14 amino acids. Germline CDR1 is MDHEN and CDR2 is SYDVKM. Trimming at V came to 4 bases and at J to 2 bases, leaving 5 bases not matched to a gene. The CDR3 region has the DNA TGTGCCAGCAGTTCTCCCGGACTAGCCTACGAGCAGTACTTC. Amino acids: CASSSPGLAYEQYF.

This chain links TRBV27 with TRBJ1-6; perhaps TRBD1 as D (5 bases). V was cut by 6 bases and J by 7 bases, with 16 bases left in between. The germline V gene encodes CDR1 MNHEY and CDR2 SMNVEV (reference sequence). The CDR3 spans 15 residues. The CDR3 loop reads CASSDEAGKNSPLHF. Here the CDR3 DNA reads TGTGCCAGCAGCGACGAGGCAGGGAAAAATTCACCCCTCCACTTT.

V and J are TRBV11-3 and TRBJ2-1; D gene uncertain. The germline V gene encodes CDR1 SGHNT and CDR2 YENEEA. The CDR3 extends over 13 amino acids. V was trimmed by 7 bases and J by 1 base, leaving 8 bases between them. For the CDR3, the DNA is TGTGCCAGCACGGCCAGGTCCTACAATGAGCAGTTCTTC. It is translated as CASTARSYNEQFF.

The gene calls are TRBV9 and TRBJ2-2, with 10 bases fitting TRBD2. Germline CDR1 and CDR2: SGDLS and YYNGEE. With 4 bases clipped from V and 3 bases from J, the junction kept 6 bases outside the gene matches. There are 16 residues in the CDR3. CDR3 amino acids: CASSRGLASDTGELFF. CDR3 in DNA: TGTGCCAGCAGCAGGGGACTAGCGAGCGACACCGGGGAGCTGTTTTTT.

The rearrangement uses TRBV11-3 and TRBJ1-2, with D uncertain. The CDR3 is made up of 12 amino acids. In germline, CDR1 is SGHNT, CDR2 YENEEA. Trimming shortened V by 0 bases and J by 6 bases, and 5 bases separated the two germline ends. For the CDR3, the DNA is TGTGCCAGCAGCTTAGATTCTAATGGCTACACCTTC. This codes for CASSLDSNGYTF.

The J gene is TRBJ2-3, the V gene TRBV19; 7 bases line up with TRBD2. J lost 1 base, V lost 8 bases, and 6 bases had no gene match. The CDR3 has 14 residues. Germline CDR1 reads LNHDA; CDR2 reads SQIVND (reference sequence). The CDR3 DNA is TGTGCCAGTGGCGTCACTAGCGGCACAGATACGCAGTATTTT. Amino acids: CASGVTSGTDTQYF.

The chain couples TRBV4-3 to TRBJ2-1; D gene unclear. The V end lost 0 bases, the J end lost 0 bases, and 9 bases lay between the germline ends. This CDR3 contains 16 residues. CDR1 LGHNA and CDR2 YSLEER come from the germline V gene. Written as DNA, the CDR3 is TGCGCCAGCAGCCAAGATTATGGCAGCTCCTACAATGAGCAGTTCTTC. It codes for CASSQDYGSSYNEQFF.

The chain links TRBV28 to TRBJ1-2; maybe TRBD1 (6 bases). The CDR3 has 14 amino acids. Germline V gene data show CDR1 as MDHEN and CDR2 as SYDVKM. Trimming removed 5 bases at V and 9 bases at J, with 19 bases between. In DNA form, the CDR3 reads TGTGCCAGCAGTATAATACTACAGGGACCTCGCTACACCTTC. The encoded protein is CASSIILQGPRYTF.